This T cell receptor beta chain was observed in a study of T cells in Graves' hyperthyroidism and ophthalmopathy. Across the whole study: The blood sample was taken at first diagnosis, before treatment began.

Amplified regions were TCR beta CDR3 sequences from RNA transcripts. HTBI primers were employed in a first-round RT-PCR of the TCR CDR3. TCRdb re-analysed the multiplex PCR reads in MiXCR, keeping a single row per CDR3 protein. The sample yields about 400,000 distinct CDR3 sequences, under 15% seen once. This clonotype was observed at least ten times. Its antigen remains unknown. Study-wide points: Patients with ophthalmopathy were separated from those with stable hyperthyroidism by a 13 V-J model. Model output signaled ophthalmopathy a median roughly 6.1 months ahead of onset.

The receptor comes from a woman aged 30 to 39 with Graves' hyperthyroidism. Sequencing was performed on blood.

CDR3 amino acids: CASSSGQGGRGEQYF. CDR3 bases: TGTGCCAGCAGTTCGGGACAGGGGGGGAGAGGGGAGCAGTATTTT. J is TRBJ2-3 and V is TRBV28, with 11 bases aligning to TRBD1. The CDR3 runs 15 residues. Trimming removed 4 bases from V and 11 bases from J; junction bases left unmatched: 11. Germline V gene lookup returns CDR1 MDHEN and CDR2 SYDVKM. The whole variable domain, remainder taken from reference TRBV28 and TRBJ2-3, is DVKVTQSSRYLVKRTGEKVFLECVQDMDHENMFWYRQDPGLGLRLIYFSYDVKMKEKGDIPEGYSVSREKKERFSLILESASTNQTSMYLCASSSGQGGRGEQYFGPGTRLTVL.